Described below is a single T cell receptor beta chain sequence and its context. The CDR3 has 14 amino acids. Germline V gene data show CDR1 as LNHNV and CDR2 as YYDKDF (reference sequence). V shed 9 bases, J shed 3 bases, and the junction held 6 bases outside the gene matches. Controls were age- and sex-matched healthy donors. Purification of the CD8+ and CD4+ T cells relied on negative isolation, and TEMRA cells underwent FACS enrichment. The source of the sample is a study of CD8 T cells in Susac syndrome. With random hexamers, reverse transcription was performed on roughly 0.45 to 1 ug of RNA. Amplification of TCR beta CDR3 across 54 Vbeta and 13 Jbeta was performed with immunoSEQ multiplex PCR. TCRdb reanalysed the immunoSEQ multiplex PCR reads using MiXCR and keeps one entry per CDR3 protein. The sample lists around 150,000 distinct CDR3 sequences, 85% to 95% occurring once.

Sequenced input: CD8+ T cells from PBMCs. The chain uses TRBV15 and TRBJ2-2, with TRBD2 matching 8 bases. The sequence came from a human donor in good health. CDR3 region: CATQREMHTGELFF. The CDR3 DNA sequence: TGTGCCACTCAGCGGGAGATGCACACCGGGGAGCTGTTTTTT. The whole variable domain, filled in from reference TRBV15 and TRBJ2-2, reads DAMVIQNPRYQVTQFGKPVTLSCSQTLNHNVMYWYQQKSSQAPKLLFHYYDKDFNNEADTPDNFQSRRPNTSFCFLDIRSPGLGDTAMYLCATQREMHTGELFFGEGSRLTVL.